This T cell receptor beta chain was sequenced in a study of shared clonotypes between healthy human individuals. General study results and limits: All-four-donor shared clonotypes had higher generation probabilities than non-shared clonotypes did. Estimated clonotype richness was generally higher in naive than memory subsets.

In the naive CD8 group, cells lacked CD45RO and were positively selected for CCR7, so terminally differentiated effector memory CD45RA+ cells were left out. The germline V and J ends were trimmed by 2 bases and 4 bases, with 0 bases remaining between them. The CDR3 contains 11 residues. In germline, CDR1 is SGHTS, CDR2 YDEGEE. The repertoire was sequenced with immunoSEQ multiplex PCR; TCRdb's copy has only in-frame clones and lacks some. The data contain nearly 2 million clones, approximately 95% of them singletons. Concerning this clone itself: What it binds is unknown.

The receptor was isolated from a man younger than 35 in good health. The sample consisted of naive CD8+ T cells sorted from blood. This chain uses TRBV5-8 with TRBJ1-4, with D unclear. The CDR3 region is CASSFNEKLFF. DNA of the CDR3: TGTGCCAGCAGCTTTAATGAAAAACTGTTTTTT.